The clone carrying this TCR beta chain was detected only a few times. Its target is not known. These data are taken from a study of T-cell reconstitution after alpha-beta-depleted transplantation in children. Study results and caveats: In patients about two months after transplant, alpha-beta T cells reportedly arose from several hundred expanded graft clones.

The CDR3 is 15 amino acids. V shed 4 bases and J shed 2 bases, with 17 bases lying between them. Per germline, CDR1 SQVTM and CDR2 ANQGSEA. Unique molecular identifiers were incorporated when the TCRbeta library was constructed. TCRdb processed the PCR reads anew with MiXCR; each CDR3 protein has one entry. The sample has about 980,000 distinct CDR3 sequences; about 29% are singletons. The source is a boy in the first two years of life who had a stem cell transplant for SCID, so the T cells may come from the graft donor. The source material was PBMCs, mostly from graft donor cells, sampled 360 days after TCRalphabeta/CD19-depleted stem cell transplant. This chain uses TRBV29-1 with TRBJ1-1, with TRBD1 as a possible D gene (6 bases). The CDR3 nucleotides read TGCAGCGTTGGGAAATACAGGGAAGTAAACACTGAAGCTTTCTTT. It yields the protein CSVGKYREVNTEAFF.